This passage covers 18 T cell receptor beta chains from one sample sequenced in a study of shared clonotypes between healthy human individuals. Naive CD8 populations comprised CD45RO-negative cells positively selected for CCR7, excluding terminally differentiated effector memory CD45RA+ cells. Sequenced by immunoSEQ multiplex PCR; TCRdb stores in-frame clones only, minus some. Among about 2 million clones listed, approximately 94% were seen once. Sequencing used naive CD8+ T cells sorted from blood. The receptor set was obtained from a young man in good health.

V and J are TRBV5-6 and TRBJ2-7; D may correspond to TRBD1 or TRBD2 (6 bases each). The germline V and J ends were trimmed by 2 bases and 3 bases, with 9 bases remaining between them. The CDR3 is 13 residues long. Germline CDR1 reads SGHDT; CDR2 reads YYEEEE. In DNA, the CDR3 is TGTGCCAGCAGCTTTGCGGGACACTACGAGCAGTACTTC. The encoded protein is CASSFAGHYEQYF.

The rearrangement joins TRBV6-6 to TRBJ1-2; the match to TRBD1 covers 7 bases. The germline V gene has CDR1 MNHNY and CDR2 SVGAGI (reference sequence). Losses at the gene ends were 5 bases for V and 4 bases for J; bases not matched to a gene: 10. CDR3 length: 15 residues. The CDR3 region is CASSPTGEGGYGYTF. As DNA, the CDR3 is TGTGCCAGCAGTCCTACAGGGGAAGGGGGCTATGGCTACACCTTC.

The chain couples TRBV7-2 to TRBJ2-3, with 7 nucleotides matching TRBD2. This CDR3 has 16 residues. Germline V lookup: CDR1 SGHTA, CDR2 FQGNSA. V shed 2 bases and J 4 bases; nucleotides not matched to a gene: 9. In DNA, the CDR3 is TGTGCCAGCAGCTTATATGTGGGAGGGCCATCAGATACGCAGTATTTT. It is translated as CASSLYVGGPSDTQYF.

Here the CDR3 DNA reads TGTGCCAGCAGCCCTACTAGCGGGAGCGGCAATGAGCAGTTCTTC. Its protein is CASSPTSGSGNEQFF. This sequence joins TRBV27 and TRBJ2-1, with 11 bases matching TRBD2. CDR1 and CDR2 from the germline V gene are MNHEY and SMNVEV (reference sequence). V shed 6 bases, J shed 6 bases, and the junction held 7 bases outside the gene matches. CDR3 length equals 15 residues.

The chain recombines TRBV13 with TRBJ2-3, with 10 positions matching TRBD1. Germline V gene data show CDR1 as PRHDT and CDR2 as FYEKMQ (reference sequence). The CDR3 length is 16 residues. V gave up 3 bases and J gave up 2 bases; unmatched junction bases: 5. The DNA of the CDR3 is TGTGCCAGCAGCTTCACCGGGACAGGGGTCACAGATACGCAGTATTTT. It translates to CASSFTGTGVTDTQYF. Using reference TRBV13 and TRBJ2-3 for the parts outside the CDR3, the full variable domain is AAGVIQSPRHLIKEKRETATLKCYPIPRHDTVYWYQQGPGQDPQFLISFYEKMQSDKGSIPDRFSAQQFSDYHSELNMSSLELGDSALYFCASSFTGTGVTDTQYFGPGTRLTVL.

The chain joins TRBV27 to TRBJ2-1, with D possibly matching TRBD2 (5 bases). The germline CDR1 and CDR2 sequences are MNHEY and SMNVEV (reference sequence). Trimming removed 0 bases from V and 0 bases from J, with 9 bases in between. This CDR3 comprises 16 residues. The DNA of the CDR3 is TGTGCCAGCAGTTTATCGTTCACTAGCTCCTACAATGAGCAGTTCTTC. Protein: CASSLSFTSSYNEQFF.

The chain carries TRBV2 and TRBJ1-1; a weak D match, TRBD1 (6 bases). Germline loops: CDR1 SNHLY, CDR2 FYNNEI. CDR3 length equals 17 residues. Trimming stripped 4 bases from V and 0 bases from J, with 18 bases between. CDR3 coding DNA: TGTGCCAGCAGTGTGAGAGGGGGTGAGATAATGAACACTGAAGCTTTCTTT. As protein: CASSVRGGEIMNTEAFF. The whole variable domain, remainder taken from reference TRBV2 and TRBJ1-1, is EPEVTQTPSHQVTQMGQEVILRCVPISNHLYFYWYRQILGQKVEFLVSFYNNEISEKSEIFDDQFSVERPDGSNFTLKIRSTKLEDSAMYFCASSVRGGEIMNTEAFFGQGTRLTVV.

The V and J genes are TRBV9 and TRBJ1-1; TRBD1 matches 7 bases. Germline CDR1 is SGDLS and CDR2 is YYNGEE. This CDR3 comprises 15 residues. J was trimmed by 0 bases and V by 4 bases; bases with no gene match: 6. CDR3 DNA: TGTGCCAGCAGCTCAGGGGACAGATTGAACACTGAAGCTTTCTTT. This gives the protein CASSSGDRLNTEAFF.

As DNA, the CDR3 is TGTGCCATCAGTGAGTCCCAGCCCCTCTCTGGAAACACCATATATTTT. Its translation: CAISESQPLSGNTIYF. The chain uses TRBV10-3 and TRBJ1-3; unclear D gene. Germline loops: CDR1 ENHRY, CDR2 SYGVKD. Trimming removed 0 bases at V and 0 bases at J, with 9 bases between. The CDR3 sequence is 16 residues long.

This CDR3 reads CASSLASLAYEQYF. The CDR3 nucleotides are TGTGCCAGCAGCTTAGCTTCACTGGCCTACGAGCAGTACTTC. This chain joins TRBV7-9 and TRBJ2-7; no clear D. CDR1 SEHNR and CDR2 FQNEAQ come from the germline V gene (reference sequence). Deletions cut 0 bases from V and 2 bases from J, with 8 bases between. CDR3 length: 14 residues.

The chain links TRBV28 to TRBJ2-1; D is unresolved. The CDR3 is made up of 13 amino acids. Trimming cost V 2 bases and J 12 bases, with 14 bases left between them. CDR1 and CDR2 (germline): MDHEN, SYDVKM. CDR3 sequence: CASSLQSITRQFF. CDR3 nucleotides: TGTGCCAGCAGTTTACAAAGCATCACCCGGCAGTTCTTC.

V gene TRBV6-5 combines with J gene TRBJ2-1, with D possibly matching TRBD1 (5 bases). This CDR3 region has 15 residues. Looked up from germline, CDR1 is MNHEY and CDR2 is SVGAGI. The V end lost 4 bases, the J end lost 2 bases, and 12 bases lay between the germline ends. CDR3: CASSWGPGTYNEQFF. The CDR3, as DNA: TGTGCCAGCAGTTGGGGTCCAGGGACCTACAATGAGCAGTTCTTC.

The chain carries TRBV7-9 and TRBJ2-2, with a possible D match to TRBD1 (6 bases). From germline, CDR1 is SEHNR and CDR2 FQNEAQ (reference sequence). V shed 5 bases and J shed 2 bases, with 15 bases lying between them. The CDR3 is 16 amino acids. The CDR3 region is CASSQNRDINTGELFF. CDR3 coding DNA: TGTGCCAGCAGCCAGAACCGGGACATTAACACCGGGGAGCTGTTTTTT.

This chain links TRBV30 with TRBJ1-5; D gene unclear. With 2 bases removed from V and 3 bases from J, the gap between germline ends came to 8 bases. CDR1 and CDR2 (germline): GTSNPN, SVGIG (reference sequence). This CDR3 is built from 13 residues. The CDR3 nucleotides read TGTGCCTGGAGTCCCACCTTCAATCAGCCCCAGCATTTT. This gives the protein CAWSPTFNQPQHF.

This rearrangement joins TRBV6-6 to TRBJ2-1, with 12 nucleotides matching TRBD2. CDR1 is MNHNY and CDR2 is SVGAGI in the germline V gene (reference sequence). The CDR3 extends over 15 amino acids. V trimming: 7 bases; J trimming: 4 bases; junction bases outside the gene matches: 5. DNA for the CDR3: TGTGCCAGCAACCCCGGGACTAGCGGGTACAATGAGCAGTTCTTC. The encoded protein is CASNPGTSGYNEQFF.

The rearrangement links TRBV5-5 to TRBJ2-5; D gene ambiguous. Germline V gene data show CDR1 as SGHKS and CDR2 as YYEKEE (reference sequence). The V and J ends lost 0 bases and 2 bases respectively, with 11 bases between them. The CDR3 contains 15 residues. CDR3 protein: CASSLEGKEQETQYF. For the CDR3, the DNA is TGTGCCAGCAGCTTGGAAGGGAAGGAGCAAGAGACCCAGTACTTC.

V is TRBV9 and J is TRBJ2-2; 8 bases align to TRBD2. Germline-derived CDR1 and CDR2 are SGDLS and YYNGEE. Unmatched junction bases numbered 8, after V lost 2 bases and J lost 2 bases. The length of the CDR3 is 17 residues. The CDR3 region is CASSVPESGGNTGELFF. The CDR3 DNA reads as TGTGCCAGCAGCGTTCCGGAAAGCGGGGGTAACACCGGGGAGCTGTTTTTT.

Written as DNA, the CDR3 is TGTGCCAGCAGTTACCAGGGTTCAATTGGAAACACCATATATTTT. Translation gives CASSYQGSIGNTIYF. V is TRBV28 and J is TRBJ1-3; TRBD1 might be the D (5 bases). Trimming took off 4 bases at V and 3 bases at J, with 13 bases between the two ends. From germline, CDR1 is MDHEN and CDR2 SYDVKM. The CDR3 consists of 15 residues. The whole variable domain, filled in from reference TRBV28 and TRBJ1-3, reads DVKVTQSSRYLVKRTGEKVFLECVQDMDHENMFWYRQDPGLGLRLIYFSYDVKMKEKGDIPEGYSVSREKKERFSLILESASTNQTSMYLCASSYQGSIGNTIYFGEGSWLTVV.